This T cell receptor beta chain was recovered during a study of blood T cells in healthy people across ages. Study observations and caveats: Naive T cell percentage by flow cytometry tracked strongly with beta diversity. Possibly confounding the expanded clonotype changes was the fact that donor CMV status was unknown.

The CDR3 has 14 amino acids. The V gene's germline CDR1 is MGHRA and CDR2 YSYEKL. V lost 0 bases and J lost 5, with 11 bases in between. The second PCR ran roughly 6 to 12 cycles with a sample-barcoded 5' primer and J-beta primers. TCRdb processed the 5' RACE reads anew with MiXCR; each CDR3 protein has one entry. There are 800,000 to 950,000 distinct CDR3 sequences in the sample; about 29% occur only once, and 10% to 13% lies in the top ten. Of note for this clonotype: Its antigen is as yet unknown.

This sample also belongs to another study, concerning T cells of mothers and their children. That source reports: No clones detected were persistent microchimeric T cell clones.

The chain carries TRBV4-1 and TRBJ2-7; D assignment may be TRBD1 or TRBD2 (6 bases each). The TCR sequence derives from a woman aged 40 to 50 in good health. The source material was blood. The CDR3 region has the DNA TGCGCCAGCAGCCAAGAATTCCGGGGGCACGAGCAGTACTTC. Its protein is CASSQEFRGHEQYF.